The 22 T cell receptor beta chains listed next were all sequenced from one sample in a study of blood T cell repertoires in COVID-19. TCRdb keeps only in-frame clones here, not all; method: immunoSEQ multiplex PCR. The profile shows about 100,000 clones, about 85% of them singletons. Sequencing used peripheral blood. The receptors were sampled from a man over 45 with active COVID-19.

Comment on this clone: Relative to the germline gene, one junction end is altered; a read error may explain this. The chain combines TRBV2 with TRBJ2-7; weak D call: TRBD1 (6 bases). Germline CDR1 reads SNHLY; CDR2 reads FYNNEI. The CDR3 is made up of 12 amino acids. In nucleotides, the CDR3 is TGTGCCAGCCGTGAAAACAGGGACGAGCAGTACTTC. It specifies CASRENRDEQYF.

In DNA form, the CDR3 reads TGTGCCATCAGTGAGACAGGGCTAAGGCAGTACTTC. Its protein is CAISETGLRQYF. The V and J genes are TRBV10-3 and TRBJ2-7, with TRBD1 as a possible D gene (6 bases). Germline CDR1 reads ENHRY; CDR2 reads SYGVKD. Trimming cost V 2 bases and J 9 bases, with 11 bases left between them. This CDR3 spans 12 amino acids.

The genes are TRBV7-9 and TRBJ2-5; D may be TRBD2 (6 bases). Per the germline V gene, CDR1 is SEHNR and CDR2 is FQNEAQ (reference sequence). The V and J ends lost 5 bases and 7 bases respectively, with 8 bases between them. The CDR3 contains 11 residues. The CDR3 is CASSAGGTQYF. Here the CDR3 DNA reads TGTGCCAGCAGCGCCGGGGGGACCCAGTACTTC. Full variable domain (remainder filled in from reference TRBV7-9 and TRBJ2-5): DTGVSQNPRHKITKRGQNVTFRCDPISEHNRLYWYRQTLGQGPEFLTYFQNEAQLEKSRLLSDRFSAERPKGSFSTLEIQRTEQGDSAMYLCASSAGGTQYFGPGTRLLVL.

The chain uses TRBV3-1 (or the pseudogene TRBV3-2) and TRBJ2-1; 9 nucleotides line up with TRBD2. The CDR3 spans 21 residues. Germline CDR1 and CDR2: LGHDT and YNNKEL (reference sequence). The junction had 18 bases not matched to a gene; V was cut back by 3 bases and J by 0 bases. In DNA, the CDR3 is TGTGCCAGCAGCCATCCGACCCGACTAGCGGCTACTAAGAGCTCCTACAATGAGCAGTTCTTC. It specifies CASSHPTRLAATKSSYNEQFF.

The chain uses TRBV7-2 and TRBJ2-1; weak D call: TRBD2 (6 bases). Germline CDR1 reads SGHTA; CDR2 reads FQGNSA. CDR3 length equals 14 residues. Trimming left V 1 base short and J 7 bases short, with 11 bases between. The CDR3 reads CASSLGGVGNEQFF. In DNA, the CDR3 is TGTGCCAGCAGCTTAGGCGGGGTAGGAAATGAGCAGTTCTTC.

The genes are TRBV30 and TRBJ1-1; TRBD1 matches 9 bases. Germline V gene sequence: CDR1 GTSNPN, CDR2 SVGIG (reference sequence). With 5 bases clipped from V and 11 bases from J, the junction kept 12 bases outside the gene matches. The CDR3 contains 13 residues. In DNA form, the CDR3 reads TGTGCCTGGGCACGGGACAGGGCCCTCGGGGCTTTCTTT. Translated, it gives CAWARDRALGAFF.

The J gene is TRBJ1-2, the V gene TRBV6-5; no reliable D call. The germline V and J ends were trimmed by 0 bases and 4 bases, with 9 bases remaining between them. Germline V lookup: CDR1 MNHEY, CDR2 SVGAGI. This CDR3 has 14 amino acids. CDR3 coding DNA: TGTGCCAGCAGTTACTCTACAGTGGCCTATGGCTACACCTTC. Amino acids: CASSYSTVAYGYTF.

The CDR3 DNA follows: TGCAGTGCTAGTGCCCCGGTGAGCAATGAGCAGTTCTTC. Translating gives CSASAPVSNEQFF. The chain links TRBV20-1 to TRBJ2-1; D gene unclear. Trimming removed 3 bases at V and 6 bases at J, with 12 bases between. The CDR3 consists of 13 residues. The germline V gene has CDR1 DFQATT and CDR2 SNEGSKA (reference sequence).

V usage is TRBV2 and J usage is TRBJ1-6; 7 bases map to TRBD1. Germline V gene data show CDR1 as SNHLY and CDR2 as FYNNEI. Losses at the gene ends were 6 bases for V and 3 bases for J; bases not matched to a gene: 8. The CDR3 is made up of 16 amino acids. CDR3 DNA sequence: TGTGCCAGCAGCAAGGACAGGACTGGCTATAATTCACCCCTCCACTTT. It specifies CASSKDRTGYNSPLHF.

The V gene is TRBV4-3, the J gene TRBJ2-1, with unresolved D. The CDR3 runs to 16 residues. Germline CDR1 reads LGHNA; CDR2 reads YSLEER. Trimming left V 0 bases short and J 3 bases short, with 12 bases between. The CDR3 sequence: CASSQEIQLLYNEQFF. In nucleotides, the CDR3 is TGCGCCAGCAGCCAAGAAATACAGCTACTCTACAATGAGCAGTTCTTC.

Note on this clone: Other DNA sequences in this sample translate to the same CDR3. The genes are TRBV7-3 and TRBJ1-1; D gene unclear. Deletions cut 0 bases from V and 5 bases from J, with 7 bases between. The CDR3 length is 13 residues. CDR1 and CDR2 (germline): SGHTA, FQGTGA. CDR3 in amino acids: CASSLTRDTEAFF. The CDR3 nucleotides are TGTGCCAGCAGCTTAACGCGGGATACTGAAGCTTTCTTT.

This clone was observed a handful of times. The rearrangement uses TRBV6-6 and TRBJ2-3, with D unresolved. Germline CDR1 and CDR2: MNHNY and SVGAGI (reference sequence). V dropped 8 bases and J dropped 0 bases, with 15 bases sitting between them. This CDR3 spans 15 amino acids. CDR3 amino acids: CASALMGASTDTQYF. Written as DNA, the CDR3 is TGTGCCAGCGCCTTAATGGGCGCTAGCACAGATACGCAGTATTTT.

The chain recombines TRBV5-4 with TRBJ1-2; maybe TRBD1 (5 bases). The length of the CDR3 is 13 residues. Germline CDR1 is SGHNT and CDR2 is YYREEE (reference sequence). Trimming took off 3 bases at V and 4 bases at J, with 10 bases between the two ends. The CDR3 loop is CASSWGGSYGYTF. DNA of the CDR3: TGTGCCAGCAGCTGGGGGGGGTCCTATGGCTACACCTTC.

This chain uses TRBV6-1 with TRBJ1-2, with D possibly being TRBD1 (6 bases). V dropped 3 bases and J dropped 9 bases, with 14 bases sitting between them. The CDR3 sequence is 13 residues long. CDR1 and CDR2 (germline): MNHNS, SASEGT. The CDR3 reads CASSDQDRNSYTF. CDR3 sequence (DNA): TGTGCCAGCAGTGATCAGGACAGAAATAGCTACACCTTC.

J is TRBJ1-2 and V is TRBV7-2; D ambiguous. The CDR3 totals 14 residues. V gave up 5 bases and J gave up 4 bases, with 14 bases separating them. The germline V gene encodes CDR1 SGHTA and CDR2 FQGNSA. The CDR3 DNA is TGTGCCAGCAGCCGCGGACTGGGTCCCTATGGCTACACCTTC. Protein sequence: CASSRGLGPYGYTF.

DNA for the CDR3: TGTGCCAGCAGTTTTGATTGGGCAAAACTGTTTTTT. Protein product: CASSFDWAKLFF. The V and J genes are TRBV12-3 or TRBV12-4 and TRBJ1-4; D is uncertain. The germline V and J ends were trimmed by 3 bases and 10 bases, with 9 bases remaining between them. The CDR3 is made up of 12 amino acids.

This clone has only one observation. The chain links TRBV19 to TRBJ1-1, with a weak D call TRBD1 (5 bases). The germline CDR1 and CDR2 sequences are LNHDA and SQIVND (reference sequence). The CDR3 contains 16 residues. V lost 4 bases and J 0 bases, leaving 15 bases between the germline ends. CDR3 DNA sequence: TGTGCCAGTAGTACCCCCCGCGGGACCTTGAACACTGAAGCTTTCTTT. Its protein is CASSTPRGTLNTEAFF. Variable domain in full (rest from reference TRBV19 and TRBJ1-1): DGGITQSPKYLFRKEGQNVTLSCEQNLNHDAMYWYRQDPGQGLRLIYYSQIVNDFQKGDIAEGYSVSREKKESFPLTVTSAQKNPTAFYLCASSTPRGTLNTEAFFGQGTRLTVV.

The gene calls are TRBV9 and TRBJ1-6; 7 nucleotides match TRBD1. This CDR3 comprises 12 residues. Germline CDR1 is SGDLS and CDR2 is YYNGEE. Here the CDR3 reads CASGTVVTPLHF. CDR3 nucleotide sequence: TGTGCGAGCGGGACAGTGGTAACACCCCTCCACTTT. Full variable domain (rest looked up from reference TRBV9 and TRBJ1-6): DSGVTQTPKHLITATGQRVTLRCSPRSGDLSVYWYQQSLDQGLQFLIQYYNGEERAKGNILERFSAQQFPDLHSELNLSSLELGDSALYFCASGTVVTPLHFGNGTRLTVT.

The gene calls are TRBV4-1 and TRBJ2-7; D uncertain. Germline values: CDR1 MGHRA, CDR2 YSYEKL. The CDR3 has 15 amino acids. The ends were cut back, 1 base at V and 0 bases at J, with 10 bases in the middle. CDR3 sequence reads: CASSQGTVLSYEQYF. In DNA form, the CDR3 reads TGCGCCAGCAGCCAAGGAACAGTGCTCTCCTACGAGCAGTACTTC.

The table lists this clone with a few counts. The rearrangement links TRBV5-6 to TRBJ1-1; no definite D call. The V and J ends lost 2 bases and 8 bases respectively, with 16 bases between them. The CDR3 contains 14 residues. Germline CDR1 reads SGHDT; CDR2 reads YYEEEE. The CDR3: CASSFGRRKVEAFF. DNA of the CDR3: TGTGCCAGCAGCTTTGGCAGGAGGAAAGTGGAAGCTTTCTTT.

The CDR3 is CASSKEASGGATGELFF. The CDR3 DNA follows: TGTGCCAGCAGCAAAGAGGCTAGCGGGGGGGCAACCGGGGAGCTGTTTTTT. This chain connects TRBV21-1 to TRBJ2-2; TRBD2, the table's D call, lacks a check against the DNA. TRBV21-1 is listed as a pseudogene. The CDR3 consists of 17 residues.

V gene TRBV9 combines with J gene TRBJ2-1; 11 bases match TRBD2. V lost 4 bases to trimming and J lost 8 bases; unmatched junction nucleotides: 11. This CDR3 is 16 amino acids long. Germline loops: CDR1 SGDLS, CDR2 YYNGEE. The CDR3 sequence: CASSLGTSGFVDEQFF. The CDR3 DNA is TGTGCCAGCAGCCTCGGGACTAGCGGTTTTGTCGATGAGCAGTTCTTC.